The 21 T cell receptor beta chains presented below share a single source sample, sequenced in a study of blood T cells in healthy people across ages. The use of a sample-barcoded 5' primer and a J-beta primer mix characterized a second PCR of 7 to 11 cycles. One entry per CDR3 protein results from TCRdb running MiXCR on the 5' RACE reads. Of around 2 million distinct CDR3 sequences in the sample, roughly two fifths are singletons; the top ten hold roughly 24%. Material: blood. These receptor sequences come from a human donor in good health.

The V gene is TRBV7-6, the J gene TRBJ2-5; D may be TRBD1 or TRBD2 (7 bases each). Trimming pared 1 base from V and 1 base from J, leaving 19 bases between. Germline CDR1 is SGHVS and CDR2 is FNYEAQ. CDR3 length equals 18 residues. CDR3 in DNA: TGTGCCAGCAGCTTAGTTCCGAGTCAGGGGGGGAGCCAAGAGACCCAGTACTTC. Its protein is CASSLVPSQGGSQETQYF.

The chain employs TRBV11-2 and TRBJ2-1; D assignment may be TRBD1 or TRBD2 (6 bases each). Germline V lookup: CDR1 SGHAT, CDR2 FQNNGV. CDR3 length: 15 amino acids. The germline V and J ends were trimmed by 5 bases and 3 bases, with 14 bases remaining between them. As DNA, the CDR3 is TGTGCCAGCAGCCTAACGGGGGCCCTCTACAATGAGCAGTTCTTC. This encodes CASSLTGALYNEQFF.

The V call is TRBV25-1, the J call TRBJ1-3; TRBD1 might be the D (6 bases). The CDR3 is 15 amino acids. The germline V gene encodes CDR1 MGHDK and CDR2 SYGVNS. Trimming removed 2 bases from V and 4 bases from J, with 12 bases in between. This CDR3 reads CASSETGLEGNTIYF. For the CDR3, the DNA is TGTGCCAGCAGTGAAACAGGGTTGGAAGGAAACACCATATATTTT.

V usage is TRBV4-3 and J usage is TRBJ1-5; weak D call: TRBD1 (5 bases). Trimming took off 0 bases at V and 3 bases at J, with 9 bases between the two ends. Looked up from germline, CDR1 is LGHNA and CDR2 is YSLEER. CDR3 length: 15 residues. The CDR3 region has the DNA TGCGCCAGCAGCCAAGATGCGGGGACCAATCAGCCCCAGCATTTT. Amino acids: CASSQDAGTNQPQHF.

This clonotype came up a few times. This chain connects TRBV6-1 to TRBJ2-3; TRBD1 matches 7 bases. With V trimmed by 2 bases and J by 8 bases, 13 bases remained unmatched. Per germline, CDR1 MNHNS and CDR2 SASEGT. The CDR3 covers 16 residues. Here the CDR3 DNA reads TGTGCCAGCAGTGAACTGGGACAGAGTTCGAGAGCTACGCAGTATTTT. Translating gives CASSELGQSSRATQYF.

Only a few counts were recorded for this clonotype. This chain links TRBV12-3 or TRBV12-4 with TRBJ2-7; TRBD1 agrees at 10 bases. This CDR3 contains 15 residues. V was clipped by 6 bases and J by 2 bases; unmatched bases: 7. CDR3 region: CASSEGDRGTYEQYF. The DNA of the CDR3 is TGTGCCAGCAGCGAGGGGGACAGGGGAACCTACGAGCAGTACTTC.

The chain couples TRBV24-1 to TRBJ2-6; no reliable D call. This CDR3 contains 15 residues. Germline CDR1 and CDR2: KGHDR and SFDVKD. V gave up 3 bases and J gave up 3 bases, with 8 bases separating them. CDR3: CATSDPHVGANVLTF. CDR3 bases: TGTGCCACCAGTGATCCTCACGTTGGGGCCAACGTCCTGACTTTC.

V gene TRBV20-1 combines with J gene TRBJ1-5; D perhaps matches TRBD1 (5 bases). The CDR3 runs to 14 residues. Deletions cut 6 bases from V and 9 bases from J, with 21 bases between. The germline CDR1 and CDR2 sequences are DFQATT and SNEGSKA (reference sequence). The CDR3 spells CSAARGVSVGPQHF. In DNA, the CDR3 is TGCAGTGCGGCGCGGGGCGTCAGTGTGGGGCCCCAGCATTTT.

The CDR3 region has the DNA TGTGCCAGCAGCAAAAGGACAGGGATGAACACAGATACGCAGTATTTT. This codes for CASSKRTGMNTDTQYF. V usage is TRBV7-8 and J usage is TRBJ2-3; 8 bases agree with TRBD1. This CDR3 is 16 amino acids long. Losses at the gene ends were 5 bases for V and 2 bases for J; bases not matched to a gene: 9. Germline loops: CDR1 SGHVS, CDR2 FQNEAQ.

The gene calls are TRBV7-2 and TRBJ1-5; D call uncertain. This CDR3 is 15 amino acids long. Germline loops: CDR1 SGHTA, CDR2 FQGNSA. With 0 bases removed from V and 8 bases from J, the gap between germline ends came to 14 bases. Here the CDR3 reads CASSLARSTGKPQHF. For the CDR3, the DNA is TGTGCCAGCAGCTTAGCCCGCTCCACTGGGAAGCCCCAGCATTTT. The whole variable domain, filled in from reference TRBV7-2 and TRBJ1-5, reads GAGVSQSPSNKVTEKGKDVELRCDPISGHTALYWYRQSLGQGLEFLIYFQGNSAPDKSGLPSDRFSAERTGGSVSTLTIQRTQQEDSAVYLCASSLARSTGKPQHFGDGTRLSIL.

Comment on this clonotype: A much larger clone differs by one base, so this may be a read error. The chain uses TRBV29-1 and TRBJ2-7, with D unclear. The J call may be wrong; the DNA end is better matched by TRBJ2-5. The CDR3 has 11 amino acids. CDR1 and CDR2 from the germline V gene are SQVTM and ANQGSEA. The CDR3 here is CSVDPSETQYF. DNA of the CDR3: TGCAGCGTTGACCCTTCGGAGACCCAGTACTTC.

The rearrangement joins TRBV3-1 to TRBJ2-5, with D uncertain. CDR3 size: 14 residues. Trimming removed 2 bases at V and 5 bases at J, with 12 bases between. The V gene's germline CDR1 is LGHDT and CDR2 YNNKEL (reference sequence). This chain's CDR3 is CASSQRMSGETQYF. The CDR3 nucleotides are TGTGCCAGCAGCCAAAGGATGAGTGGCGAGACCCAGTACTTC.

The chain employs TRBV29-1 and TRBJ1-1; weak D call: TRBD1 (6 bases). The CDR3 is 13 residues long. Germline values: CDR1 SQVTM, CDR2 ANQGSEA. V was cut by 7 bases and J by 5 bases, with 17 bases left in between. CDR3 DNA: TGCAGCGCCCAGGGGTGGGGTGCGACTGAAGCTTTCTTT. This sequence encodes CSAQGWGATEAFF. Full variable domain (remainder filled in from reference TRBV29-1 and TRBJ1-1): SAVISQKPSRDICQRGTSLTIQCQVDSQVTMMFWYRQQPGQSLTLIATANQGSEATYESGFVIDKFPISRPNLTFSTLTVSNMSPEDSSIYLCSAQGWGATEAFFGQGTRLTVV.

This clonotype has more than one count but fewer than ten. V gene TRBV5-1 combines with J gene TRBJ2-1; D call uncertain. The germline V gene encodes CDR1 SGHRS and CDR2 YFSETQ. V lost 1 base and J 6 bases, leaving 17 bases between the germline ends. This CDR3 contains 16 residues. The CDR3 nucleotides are TGCGCCAGCAGCTTGCCGGCGGTTAGGCCGGGCAATGAGCAGTTCTTC. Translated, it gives CASSLPAVRPGNEQFF. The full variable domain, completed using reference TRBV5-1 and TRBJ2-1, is KAGVTQTPRYLIKTRGQQVTLSCSPISGHRSVSWYQQTPGQGLQFLFEYFSETQRNKGNFPGRFSGRQFSNSRSEMNVSTLELGDSALYLCASSLPAVRPGNEQFFGPGTRLTVL.

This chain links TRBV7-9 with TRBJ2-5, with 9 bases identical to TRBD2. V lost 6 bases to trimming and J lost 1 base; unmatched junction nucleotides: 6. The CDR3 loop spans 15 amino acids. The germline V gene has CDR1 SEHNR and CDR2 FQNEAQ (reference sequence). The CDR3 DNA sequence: TGTGCCAGCAGTTATTCGGGACTAGCCCAAGAGACCCAGTACTTC. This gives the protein CASSYSGLAQETQYF.

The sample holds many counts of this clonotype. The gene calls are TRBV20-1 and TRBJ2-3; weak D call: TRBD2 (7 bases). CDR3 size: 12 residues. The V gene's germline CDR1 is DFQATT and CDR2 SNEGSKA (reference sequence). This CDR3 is CSSGGLLDTQYF. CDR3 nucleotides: TGCAGCTCCGGGGGGCTTTTAGATACGCAGTATTTT.

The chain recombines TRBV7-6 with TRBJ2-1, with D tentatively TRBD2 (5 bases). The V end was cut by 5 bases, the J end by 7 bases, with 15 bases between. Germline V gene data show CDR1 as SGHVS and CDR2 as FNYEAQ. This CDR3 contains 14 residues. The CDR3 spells CASSPRGSGNEQFF. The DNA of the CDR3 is TGTGCCAGCAGCCCCCGGGGTTCGGGGAATGAGCAGTTCTTC. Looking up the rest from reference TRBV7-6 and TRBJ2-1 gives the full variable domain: GAGVSQSPRYKVTKRGQDVALRCDPISGHVSLYWYRQALGQGPEFLTYFNYEAQQDKSGLPNDRFSAERPEGSISTLTIQRTEQRDSAMYRCASSPRGSGNEQFFGPGTRLTVL.

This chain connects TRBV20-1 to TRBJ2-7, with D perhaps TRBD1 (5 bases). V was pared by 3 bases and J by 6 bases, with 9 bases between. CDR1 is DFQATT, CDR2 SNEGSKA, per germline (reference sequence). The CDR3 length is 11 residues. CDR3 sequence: CSASREGEQYF. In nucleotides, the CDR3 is TGCAGTGCTAGCAGGGAAGGCGAGCAGTACTTC.

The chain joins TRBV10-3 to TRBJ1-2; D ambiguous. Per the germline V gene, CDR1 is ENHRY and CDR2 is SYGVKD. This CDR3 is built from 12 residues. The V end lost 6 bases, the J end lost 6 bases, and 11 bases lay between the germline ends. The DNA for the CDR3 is TGTGCCATCAGAAAAGGAGAGGATGGCTACACCTTC. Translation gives CAIRKGEDGYTF.

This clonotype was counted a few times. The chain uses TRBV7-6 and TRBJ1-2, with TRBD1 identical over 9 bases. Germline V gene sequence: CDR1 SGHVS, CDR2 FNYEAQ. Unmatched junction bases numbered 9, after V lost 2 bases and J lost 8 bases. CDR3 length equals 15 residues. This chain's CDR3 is CASSLSAGTGFGYTF. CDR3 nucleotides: TGTGCCAGCAGCTTATCGGCCGGGACAGGGTTCGGCTACACCTTC.

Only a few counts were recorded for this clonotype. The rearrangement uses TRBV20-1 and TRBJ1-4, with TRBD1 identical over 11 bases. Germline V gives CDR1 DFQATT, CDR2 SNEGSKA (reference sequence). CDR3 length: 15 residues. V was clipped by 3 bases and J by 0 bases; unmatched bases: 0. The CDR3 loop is CSARGQGATNEKLFF. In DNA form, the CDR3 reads TGCAGTGCTAGGGGACAGGGGGCAACTAATGAAAAACTGTTTTTT.